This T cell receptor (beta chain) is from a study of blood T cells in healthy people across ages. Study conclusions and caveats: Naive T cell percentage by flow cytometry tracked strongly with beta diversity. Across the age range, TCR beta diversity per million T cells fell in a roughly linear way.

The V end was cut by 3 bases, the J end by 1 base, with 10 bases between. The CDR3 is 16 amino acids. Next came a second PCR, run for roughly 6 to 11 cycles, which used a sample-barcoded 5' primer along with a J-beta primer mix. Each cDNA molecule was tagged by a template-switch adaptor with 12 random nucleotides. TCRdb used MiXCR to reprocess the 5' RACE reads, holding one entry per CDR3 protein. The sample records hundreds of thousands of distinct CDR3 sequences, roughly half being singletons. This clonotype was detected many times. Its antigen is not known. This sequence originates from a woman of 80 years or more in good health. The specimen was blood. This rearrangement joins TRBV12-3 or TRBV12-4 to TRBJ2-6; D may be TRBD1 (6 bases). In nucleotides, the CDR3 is TGTGCCAGCAGTTTTATCAGGGGATCTGGGGCCAACGTCCTGACTTTC. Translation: CASSFIRGSGANVLTF.